A single sample is the source of the 32 T cell receptor beta chains below, sequenced in a study of shared clonotypes between healthy human individuals. Measured with immunoSEQ multiplex PCR; TCRdb has only the in-frame clones, and not every one. The data contain 2 million to 2.5 million clones, approximately 96% of them singletons. The sample comprised naive CD4+ T cells sorted from blood. Subset in this sample: CD45RA+ positively selected. The source is a man between 18 and 35 years old in good health.

The V and J genes are TRBV6-6 and TRBJ1-1, with D hard to call. CDR3 length: 15 amino acids. Germline CDR1 is MNHNY and CDR2 is SVGAGI (reference sequence). V shed 0 bases and J shed 5 bases, with 13 bases lying between them. The CDR3 region has the DNA TGTGCCAGCAGTTACTCGGCAGGTCGAAGGACTGAAGCTTTCTTT. This translates into CASSYSAGRRTEAFF.

V gene TRBV9 combines with J gene TRBJ2-1; D gene unclear. The V end was cut by 3 bases, the J end by 6 bases, with 22 bases between. This CDR3 contains 17 residues. CDR1 SGDLS and CDR2 YYNGEE come from the germline V gene. The CDR3 nucleotides are TGTGCCAGCAGCGGACGGAGAAGCGCAACCCCGGGCAATGAGCAGTTCTTC. It is translated as CASSGRRSATPGNEQFF.

With respect to this clone: This sample also contains other DNA sequences that code for the same CDR3. V and J are TRBV5-1 and TRBJ2-1; no reliable D call. The germline CDR1 and CDR2 sequences are SGHRS and YFSETQ. The CDR3 has 13 residues. The ends were cut back, 4 bases at V and 2 bases at J, with 7 bases in the middle. CDR3 sequence (DNA): TGCGCCAGCAGCCTTGACACCTACAATGAGCAGTTCTTC. This codes for CASSLDTYNEQFF.

Points on this clone: Other DNA sequences within the sample encode an identical CDR3. The chain employs TRBV5-1 and TRBJ2-5; D gene uncertain. Trimming removed 0 bases at V and 5 bases at J, with 14 bases between. The CDR3 totals 15 residues. CDR1 is SGHRS and CDR2 is YFSETQ in the germline V gene. CDR3 sequence (DNA): TGCGCCAGCAGCTTGGAGGCAGGCCGGTACGAGACCCAGTACTTC. Residues: CASSLEAGRYETQYF.

As to this clone: The sample contains more than one DNA sequence encoding this CDR3. This chain joins TRBV6-5 and TRBJ2-7, with unresolved D. V lost 0 bases, J lost 2 bases, and 5 bases lay in between. The CDR3 length is 13 residues. Per the germline V gene, CDR1 is MNHEY and CDR2 is SVGAGI. Here the CDR3 reads CASSYSGTYEQYF. The CDR3 region has the DNA TGTGCCAGCAGTTACTCAGGGACCTACGAGCAGTACTTC.

The rearrangement links TRBV27 to TRBJ1-5; no reliable D call. CDR3 length equals 15 residues. In germline, CDR1 is MNHEY, CDR2 SMNVEV (reference sequence). V was trimmed by 6 bases and J by 0 bases, leaving 12 bases between them. This CDR3 reads CASSLVGTSNQPQHF. As DNA, the CDR3 is TGTGCCAGCAGCCTAGTCGGAACTAGCAATCAGCCCCAGCATTTT.

The V call is TRBV11-2, the J call TRBJ1-4; 8 positions match TRBD1. This CDR3 has 15 residues. V was clipped by 5 bases and J by 4 bases; unmatched bases: 6. The germline CDR1 and CDR2 sequences are SGHAT and FQNNGV. CDR3 sequence reads: CASSRQGPINEKLFF. In DNA form, the CDR3 reads TGTGCCAGCAGCCGACAGGGGCCGATTAATGAAAAACTGTTTTTT.

This rearrangement joins TRBV7-8 to TRBJ2-3; D might be TRBD1 (5 bases). Per the germline V gene, CDR1 is SGHVS and CDR2 is FQNEAQ. This CDR3 is built from 15 residues. The V gene lost 1 base and the J gene lost 4 bases, with 12 bases spanning the gap. As DNA, the CDR3 is TGTGCCAGCAGCTTAGACCCAGGGTACGCAGATACGCAGTATTTT. Its protein is CASSLDPGYADTQYF.

The CDR3: CAWSGGHGQGYTF. The CDR3 coding sequence is TGTGCCTGGAGCGGGGGGCACGGGCAGGGCTACACCTTC. This chain connects TRBV30 to TRBJ1-2, with a possible D match to TRBD1 (6 bases). This CDR3 is 13 amino acids long. CDR1 is GTSNPN, CDR2 SVGIG, per germline (reference sequence). The germline V and J ends were trimmed by 3 bases and 8 bases, with 16 bases remaining between them.

J is TRBJ2-7 and V is TRBV7-2, with TRBD1 identical over 11 bases. This CDR3 has 12 amino acids. In germline, CDR1 is SGHTA, CDR2 FQGNSA. Trimming cost V 5 bases and J 12 bases; bases outside gene matches: 6. CDR3 nucleotides: TGTGCCAGCAGCCAAGGACAGGGGGCTGCGTACTTC. The encoded protein is CASSQGQGAAYF. Based on the CDR3 plus reference TRBV7-2 and TRBJ2-7, the full variable domain is GAGVSQSPSNKVTEKGKDVELRCDPISGHTALYWYRQSLGQGLEFLIYFQGNSAPDKSGLPSDRFSAERTGGSVSTLTIQRTQQEDSAVYLCASSQGQGAAYFGPGTRLTVT.

The chain is built from TRBV18 and TRBJ1-1; no reliable D call. Trimming stripped 3 bases from V and 1 base from J, with 12 bases between. This CDR3 has 15 amino acids. Germline CDR1 and CDR2: KGHSH and LQKENI. This CDR3 reads CASSPAGNPNTEAFF. The CDR3, as DNA: TGTGCCAGCTCACCGGCCGGGAACCCGAACACTGAAGCTTTCTTT.

The chain recombines TRBV18 with TRBJ1-2; no definite D call. This CDR3 has 15 amino acids. V was trimmed by 1 base and J by 6 bases, leaving 15 bases between them. Germline V gives CDR1 KGHSH, CDR2 LQKENI. CDR3 bases: TGTGCCAGCTCACCACTAGGAGAGACGGATAATGGCTACACCTTC. It encodes CASSPLGETDNGYTF.

V gene TRBV5-4 combines with J gene TRBJ2-1, with a weak D call TRBD2 (5 bases). CDR1 is SGHNT, CDR2 YYREEE, per germline (reference sequence). Trimming left V 2 bases short and J 5 bases short, with 14 bases between. The CDR3 is made up of 15 amino acids. The CDR3 loop is CASSFPVPRDNEQFF. CDR3 in DNA: TGTGCCAGCAGCTTCCCTGTCCCGAGGGACAATGAGCAGTTCTTC.

This chain uses TRBV6-1 with TRBJ1-2; D uncertain. The CDR3 has 13 residues. Per the germline V gene, CDR1 is MNHNS and CDR2 is SASEGT. Trimming stripped 0 bases from V and 8 bases from J, with 10 bases between. The CDR3 DNA reads TGTGCCAGCAGTGAAGCGCTAGGAGGAGGCTACACCTTC. Translating it yields CASSEALGGGYTF.

The genes are TRBV2 and TRBJ1-3; 7 bases align to TRBD1. J lost 9 bases, V lost 4 bases, and 3 bases had no gene match. Germline CDR1 reads SNHLY; CDR2 reads FYNNEI. The CDR3 length is 12 residues. CDR3 residues: CASSGQGLTIYF. The CDR3 DNA sequence: TGTGCCAGCAGTGGACAGGGTCTCACCATATATTTT. Drawing the rest from reference TRBV2 and TRBJ1-3, the complete variable domain is EPEVTQTPSHQVTQMGQEVILRCVPISNHLYFYWYRQILGQKVEFLVSFYNNEISEKSEIFDDQFSVERPDGSNFTLKIRSTKLEDSAMYFCASSGQGLTIYFGEGSWLTVV.

This clone was picked up one time. V usage is TRBV7-2 and J usage is TRBJ1-6; D is unclear. The CDR3 runs to 19 residues. Per germline, CDR1 SGHTA and CDR2 FQGNSA. Trimming cost V 2 bases and J 1 base, with 18 bases left between them. CDR3 sequence reads: CASSLNRRTPVSYNSPLHF. CDR3 coding DNA: TGTGCCAGCAGCTTAAACCGGCGGACCCCAGTTTCCTATAATTCACCCCTCCACTTT.

This chain joins TRBV28 and TRBJ1-6; D remains ambiguous. V was cut by 6 bases and J by 3 bases, with 12 bases left in between. In germline, CDR1 is MDHEN, CDR2 SYDVKM. This CDR3 comprises 15 residues. CDR3 in amino acids: CASSPRGGYNSPLHF. The CDR3 DNA sequence: TGTGCCAGCAGCCCGCGGGGTGGCTATAATTCACCCCTCCACTTT.

This chain connects TRBV18 to TRBJ1-2, with D unclear. The CDR3 is 13 amino acids. The V end lost 5 bases, the J end lost 6 bases, and 13 bases lay between the germline ends. CDR1 and CDR2 from the germline V gene are KGHSH and LQKENI. This chain's CDR3 is CASSIIVGDGYTF. Here the CDR3 DNA reads TGTGCCAGCTCAATTATAGTCGGGGATGGCTACACCTTC.

This chain connects TRBV27 to TRBJ2-5, with D perhaps TRBD2 (5 bases). V gave up 5 bases and J gave up 4 bases, with 11 bases separating them. The CDR3 extends over 13 amino acids. Germline V CDR1 and CDR2: MNHEY, SMNVEV (reference sequence). The CDR3 DNA reads as TGTGCCAGCAGTCGAGGGTCCCGAGAGACCCAGTACTTC. It is translated as CASSRGSRETQYF.

The chain has TRBV6-5 and TRBJ1-2; TRBD1 matches 7 bases. V lost 6 bases, J lost 2 bases, and 3 bases stayed unmatched. Germline-derived CDR1 and CDR2 are MNHEY and SVGAGI. The CDR3 runs 13 residues. The CDR3 region is CASSKGQNYGYTF. DNA of the CDR3: TGTGCCAGCAGCAAGGGACAGAACTATGGCTACACCTTC.

The genes are TRBV11-1 and TRBJ2-3, with D possibly TRBD2 on 6 matching bases. The CDR3 consists of 15 residues. The germline V gene encodes CDR1 SGHAT and CDR2 FQDESV (reference sequence). Deletions cut 1 base from V and 7 bases from J, with 15 bases between. CDR3 DNA sequence: TGTGCCAGCAGCTTAGGTGGCGCGGGGCCAAATACGCAGTATTTT. Amino acids: CASSLGGAGPNTQYF.

With respect to this clone: Other DNA sequences in the same sample also yield this CDR3. For the CDR3, the DNA is TGTGCCAGCTCACCGCAGAGAAACACTGAAGCTTTCTTT. This encodes CASSPQRNTEAFF. This chain uses TRBV18 with TRBJ1-1; no clear D. V was pared by 3 bases and J by 2 bases, with 7 bases between. The CDR3 is made up of 13 amino acids. CDR1 is KGHSH and CDR2 is LQKENI in the germline V gene. Full variable domain (remainder filled in from reference TRBV18 and TRBJ1-1): NAGVMQNPRHLVRRRGQEARLRCSPMKGHSHVYWYRQLPEEGLKFMVYLQKENIIDESGMPKERFSAEFPKEGPSILRIQQVVRGDSAAYFCASSPQRNTEAFFGQGTRLTVV.

The genes are TRBV18 and TRBJ2-7; D not resolved. V shed 3 bases and J shed 5 bases, with 14 bases lying between them. The germline CDR1 and CDR2 sequences are KGHSH and LQKENI. This CDR3 has 14 amino acids. This CDR3 reads CASSPEQGAHEQYF. The DNA for the CDR3 is TGTGCCAGCTCACCGGAGCAAGGAGCCCACGAGCAGTACTTC.

V usage is TRBV7-2 and J usage is TRBJ1-2, with TRBD1 matching over 8 bases. After removal of 5 bases from V and 2 bases from J, the junction contained 4 bases not matched to a gene. The CDR3 is 14 amino acids. Germline values: CDR1 SGHTA, CDR2 FQGNSA. CDR3 sequence (DNA): TGTGCCAGCAGCCAGGACAGGGTGAACTATGGCTACACCTTC. Protein sequence: CASSQDRVNYGYTF.

CDR3 sequence (DNA): TGTGCCAGCAGTGTGGGCGGGAGGAGGGCAGATACGCAGTATTTT. Its protein product is CASSVGGRRADTQYF. The rearrangement uses TRBV27 and TRBJ2-3; 8 bases are shared with TRBD2. CDR3 size: 15 residues. The germline gives CDR1 MNHEY, CDR2 SMNVEV (reference sequence). Germline trimming cut 5 bases from V and 4 bases from J; bases unmatched to any gene: 8.

This chain links TRBV14 with TRBJ2-7, with TRBD2 matching over 9 bases. V dropped 4 bases and J dropped 3; count of bases not matched to a gene: 10. The CDR3 contains 16 residues. Germline V gives CDR1 SGHDN, CDR2 FVKESK. The CDR3 protein is CASSPEVGLALYEQYF. The CDR3 nucleotides are TGTGCCAGCAGCCCCGAAGTGGGACTAGCACTCTACGAGCAGTACTTC.

The chain joins TRBV29-1 to TRBJ1-2, with D possibly being TRBD1 (5 bases). Looked up from germline, CDR1 is SQVTM and CDR2 is ANQGSEA. The CDR3 extends over 14 amino acids. The V end lost 4 bases, the J end lost 1 base, and 13 bases lay between the germline ends. The CDR3 DNA reads TGCAGCGTTGGAGAGGGGACCTATAACTATGGCTACACCTTC. As protein: CSVGEGTYNYGYTF.

The chain links TRBV4-1 to TRBJ2-5; D might be TRBD2 (5 bases). V lost 0 bases, J lost 5 bases, and 13 bases lay in between. CDR3 length: 15 residues. Germline V gene data show CDR1 as MGHRA and CDR2 as YSYEKL. The CDR3 here is CASSQERYSEETQYF. The CDR3 DNA sequence: TGCGCCAGCAGCCAAGAGAGGTATAGCGAGGAGACCCAGTACTTC.

This rearrangement joins TRBV10-3 to TRBJ2-5; D call uncertain. The CDR3 extends over 14 amino acids. V gave up 0 bases and J gave up 4 bases, with 9 bases separating them. The germline V gene has CDR1 ENHRY and CDR2 SYGVKD. CDR3 coding DNA: TGTGCCATCAGTGAGTCGGGGAAACCAGAGACCCAGTACTTC. Translation: CAISESGKPETQYF.

The V gene is TRBV6-1, the J gene TRBJ1-5; D ambiguous. Trimming took off 9 bases at V and 4 bases at J, with 7 bases between the two ends. This CDR3 contains 11 residues. Germline lookup yields CDR1 MNHNS and CDR2 SASEGT. CDR3 loop: CASEGNQPQHF. The CDR3 DNA reads as TGTGCCAGTGAGGGAAATCAGCCCCAGCATTTT.

The CDR3 DNA follows: TGTGCCAGCAGTGTACAGGGTCATGTCAATGAGCAGTTCTTC. This codes for CASSVQGHVNEQFF. The chain couples TRBV6-1 to TRBJ2-1; tentatively, D is TRBD1 (6 bases). Trimming took 4 bases from V and 6 from J, leaving 13 bases between them. Germline V gene sequence: CDR1 MNHNS, CDR2 SASEGT. CDR3 length equals 14 residues.

The chain employs TRBV7-8 and TRBJ2-2; no clear D. The CDR3 runs 12 residues. Trimming removed 3 bases at V and 7 bases at J, with 6 bases between. The germline V gene encodes CDR1 SGHVS and CDR2 FQNEAQ. The CDR3 spells CASSFVGGELFF. As DNA, the CDR3 is TGTGCCAGCAGCTTTGTGGGCGGGGAGCTGTTTTTT.